The sample holds one count of the clone carrying this T cell receptor beta chain. Its specificity is not known. Regarding time point: blood 2 weeks post-SBRT. The treatment here: 15 Gy SBRT to primary tumor, nephrectomy 4 weeks later. Clones were read by immunoSEQ multiplex PCR, and TCRdb kept only the in-frame ones, dropping some. The data show tens of thousands of clones, approximately 86% seen once. V dropped 5 bases and J dropped 3; count of bases not matched to a gene: 7. The CDR3 is made up of 15 amino acids. The germline V gene encodes CDR1 MDHEN and CDR2 SYDVKM. These data come from a study of radiation and T cells in renal cell carcinoma. Background on the study: Nephrectomy followed 15 Gy stereotactic body radiation by 4 weeks.

General study results and limits: In blood, top tumor clones expanded by 2 weeks, shrinking by 4.

The sequence derives from a woman aged 50 to 65 with renal cell carcinoma. Specimen: blood, collected from a patient whose treatment included radiotherapy and nephrectomy. This sequence joins TRBV28 and TRBJ2-1, with TRBD1 identical over 7 bases. The CDR3 sequence: CASSPTGILYNEQFF. The CDR3, as DNA: TGTGCCAGCAGTCCGACAGGGATTCTCTACAATGAGCAGTTCTTC.